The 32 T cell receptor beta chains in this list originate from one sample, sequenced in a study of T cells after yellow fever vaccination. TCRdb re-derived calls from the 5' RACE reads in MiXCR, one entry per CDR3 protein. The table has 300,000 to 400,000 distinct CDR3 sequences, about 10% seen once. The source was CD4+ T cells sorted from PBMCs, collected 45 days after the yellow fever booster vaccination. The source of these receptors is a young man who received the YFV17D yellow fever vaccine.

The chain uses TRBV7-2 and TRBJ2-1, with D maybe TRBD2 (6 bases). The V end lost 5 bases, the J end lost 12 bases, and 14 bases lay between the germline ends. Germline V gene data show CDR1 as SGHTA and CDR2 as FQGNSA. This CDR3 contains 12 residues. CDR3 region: CASSTAGIWQFF. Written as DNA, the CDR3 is TGTGCCAGCAGCACCGCGGGGATATGGCAGTTCTTC.

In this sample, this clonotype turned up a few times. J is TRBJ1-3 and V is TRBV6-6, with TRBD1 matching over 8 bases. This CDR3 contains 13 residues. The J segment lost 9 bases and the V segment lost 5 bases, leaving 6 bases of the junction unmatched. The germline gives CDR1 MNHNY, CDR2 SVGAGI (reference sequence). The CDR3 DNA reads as TGTGCCAGCAGTAAAGGACAGGGACTCACCATATATTTT. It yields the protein CASSKGQGLTIYF.

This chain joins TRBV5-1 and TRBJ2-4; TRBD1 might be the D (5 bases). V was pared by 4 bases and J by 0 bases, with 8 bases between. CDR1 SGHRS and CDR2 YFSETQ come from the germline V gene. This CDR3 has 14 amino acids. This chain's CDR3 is CASSPTVAKNIQYF. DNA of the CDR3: TGCGCCAGCAGCCCGACAGTAGCCAAAAACATTCAGTACTTC.

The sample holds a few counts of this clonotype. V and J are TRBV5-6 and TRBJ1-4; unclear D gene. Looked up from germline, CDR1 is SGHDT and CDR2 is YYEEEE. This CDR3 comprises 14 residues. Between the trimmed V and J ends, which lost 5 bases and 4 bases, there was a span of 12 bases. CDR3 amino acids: CASSSRVLNEKLFF. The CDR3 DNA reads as TGTGCCAGCAGTTCCCGGGTTCTTAATGAAAAACTGTTTTTT.

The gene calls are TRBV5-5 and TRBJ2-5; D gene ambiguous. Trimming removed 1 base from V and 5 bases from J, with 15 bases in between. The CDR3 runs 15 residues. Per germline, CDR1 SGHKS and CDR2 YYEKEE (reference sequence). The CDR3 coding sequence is TGTGCCAGCAGCTTGCCGGTCGGCGTCCGGGAGACCCAGTACTTC. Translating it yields CASSLPVGVRETQYF.

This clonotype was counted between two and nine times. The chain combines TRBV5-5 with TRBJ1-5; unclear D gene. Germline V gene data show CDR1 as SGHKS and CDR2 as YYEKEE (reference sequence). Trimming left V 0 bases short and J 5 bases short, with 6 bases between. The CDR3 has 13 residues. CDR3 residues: CASSLAAYQPQHF. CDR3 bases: TGTGCCAGCAGCTTGGCGGCCTATCAGCCCCAGCATTTT.

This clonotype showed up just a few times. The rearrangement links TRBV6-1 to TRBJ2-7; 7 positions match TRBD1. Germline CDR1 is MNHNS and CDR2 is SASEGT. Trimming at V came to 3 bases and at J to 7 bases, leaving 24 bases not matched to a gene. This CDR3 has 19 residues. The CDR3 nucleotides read TGTGCCAGCAGTGAGATTTATAGGCTCGTCACAGGGGTTCAAGGGGAGCAGTACTTC. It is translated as CASSEIYRLVTGVQGEQYF.

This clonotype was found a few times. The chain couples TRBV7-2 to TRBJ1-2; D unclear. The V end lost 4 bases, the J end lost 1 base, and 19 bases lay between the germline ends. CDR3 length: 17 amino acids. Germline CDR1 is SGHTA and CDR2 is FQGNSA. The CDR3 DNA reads TGTGCCAGCAGCTCATCGTTAACTTCTCCAGTTAACTATGGCTACACCTTC. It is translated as CASSSSLTSPVNYGYTF.

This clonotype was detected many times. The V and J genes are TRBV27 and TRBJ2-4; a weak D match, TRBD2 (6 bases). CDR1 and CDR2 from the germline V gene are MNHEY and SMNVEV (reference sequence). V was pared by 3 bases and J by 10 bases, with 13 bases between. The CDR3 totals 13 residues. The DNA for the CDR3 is TGTGCCAGCAGTTTTGGGGACTTAGGAATTCAGTACTTC. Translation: CASSFGDLGIQYF.

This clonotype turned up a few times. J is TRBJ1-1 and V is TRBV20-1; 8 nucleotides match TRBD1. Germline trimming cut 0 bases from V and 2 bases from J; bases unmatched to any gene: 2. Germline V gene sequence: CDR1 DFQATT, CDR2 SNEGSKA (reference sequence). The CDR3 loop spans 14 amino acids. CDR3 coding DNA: TGCAGTGCTAGAGATGGACAGGGCAACACTGAAGCTTTCTTT. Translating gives CSARDGQGNTEAFF.

The CDR3 is CSARDPGTGHEKLFF. Written as DNA, the CDR3 is TGCAGTGCTAGAGATCCAGGGACAGGGCATGAAAAACTGTTTTTT. The chain has TRBV20-1 and TRBJ1-4, with 9 bases matching TRBD1. The V and J ends lost 0 bases and 6 bases, in that order; junction bases with no gene match: 5. The CDR3 is 15 residues long. From germline, CDR1 is DFQATT and CDR2 SNEGSKA (reference sequence).

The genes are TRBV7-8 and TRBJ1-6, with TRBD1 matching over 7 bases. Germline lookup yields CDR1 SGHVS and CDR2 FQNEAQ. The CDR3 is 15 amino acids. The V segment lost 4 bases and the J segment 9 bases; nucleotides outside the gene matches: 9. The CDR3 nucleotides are TGTGCCAGCAGCTCGCCGGACAGGCTATCTTCACCCCTCCACTTT. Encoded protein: CASSSPDRLSSPLHF.

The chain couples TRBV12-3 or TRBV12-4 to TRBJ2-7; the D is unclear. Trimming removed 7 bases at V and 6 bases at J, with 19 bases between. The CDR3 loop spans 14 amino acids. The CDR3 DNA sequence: TGTGCCAGCACCCAAGTCGTGGGTGGTGGCGAGCAGTACTTC. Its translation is CASTQVVGGGEQYF.

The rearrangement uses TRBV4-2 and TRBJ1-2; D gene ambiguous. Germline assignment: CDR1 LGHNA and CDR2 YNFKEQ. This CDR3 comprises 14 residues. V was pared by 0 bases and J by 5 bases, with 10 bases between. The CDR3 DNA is TGTGCCAGCAGCCAAGAAGCCGGGTCATATGGCTACACCTTC. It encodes CASSQEAGSYGYTF.

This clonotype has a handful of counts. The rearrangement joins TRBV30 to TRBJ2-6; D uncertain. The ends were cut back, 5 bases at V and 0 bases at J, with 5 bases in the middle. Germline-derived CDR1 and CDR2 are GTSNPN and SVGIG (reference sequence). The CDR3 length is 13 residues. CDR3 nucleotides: TGTGCCTGGGGCTCCTCTGGGGCCAACGTCCTGACTTTC. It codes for CAWGSSGANVLTF.

The CDR3 sequence is CASSQSQGYGYTF. The CDR3 nucleotides are TGTGCCAGCTCACAGTCCCAGGGGTATGGCTACACCTTC. The chain uses TRBV18 and TRBJ1-2; tentative D call: TRBD1 (6 bases). Germline V gene sequence: CDR1 KGHSH, CDR2 LQKENI. The CDR3 length is 13 residues. V dropped 4 bases and J dropped 5 bases, with 11 bases sitting between them. The whole variable domain, filled in from reference TRBV18 and TRBJ1-2, reads NAGVMQNPRHLVRRRGQEARLRCSPMKGHSHVYWYRQLPEEGLKFMVYLQKENIIDESGMPKERFSAEFPKEGPSILRIQQVVRGDSAAYFCASSQSQGYGYTFGSGTRLTVV.

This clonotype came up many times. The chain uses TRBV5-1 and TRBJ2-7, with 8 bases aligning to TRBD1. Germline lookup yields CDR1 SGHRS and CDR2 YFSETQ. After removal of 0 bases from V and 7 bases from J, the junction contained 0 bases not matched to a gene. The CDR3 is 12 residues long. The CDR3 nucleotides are TGCGCCAGCAGCTTGGGGACAGGGGAGCAGTACGTC. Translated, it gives CASSLGTGEQYV.

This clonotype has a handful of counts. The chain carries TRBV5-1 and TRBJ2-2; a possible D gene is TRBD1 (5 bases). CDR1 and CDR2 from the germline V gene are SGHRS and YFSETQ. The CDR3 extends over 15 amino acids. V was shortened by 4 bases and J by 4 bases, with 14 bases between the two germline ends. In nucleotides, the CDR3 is TGCGCCAGCAGCATCCGACAGAGATCCACCGGGGAGCTGTTTTTT. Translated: CASSIRQRSTGELFF. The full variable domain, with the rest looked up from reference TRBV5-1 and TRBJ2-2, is KAGVTQTPRYLIKTRGQQVTLSCSPISGHRSVSWYQQTPGQGLQFLFEYFSETQRNKGNFPGRFSGRQFSNSRSEMNVSTLELGDSALYLCASSIRQRSTGELFFGEGSRLTVL.

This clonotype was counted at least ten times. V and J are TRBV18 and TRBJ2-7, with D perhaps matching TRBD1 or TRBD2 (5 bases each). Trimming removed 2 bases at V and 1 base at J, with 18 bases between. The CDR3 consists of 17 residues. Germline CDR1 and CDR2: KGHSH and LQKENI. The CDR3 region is CASSPDPLGTRSYEQYV. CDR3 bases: TGTGCCAGCTCACCAGACCCCTTGGGGACGAGGTCCTACGAGCAGTACGTC.

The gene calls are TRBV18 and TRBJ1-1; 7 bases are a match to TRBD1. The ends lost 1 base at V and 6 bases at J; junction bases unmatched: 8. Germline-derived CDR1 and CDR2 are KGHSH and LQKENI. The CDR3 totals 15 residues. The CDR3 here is CASSPHARQGPEAFF. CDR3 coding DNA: TGTGCCAGCTCACCACACGCCCGACAGGGCCCTGAAGCTTTCTTT.

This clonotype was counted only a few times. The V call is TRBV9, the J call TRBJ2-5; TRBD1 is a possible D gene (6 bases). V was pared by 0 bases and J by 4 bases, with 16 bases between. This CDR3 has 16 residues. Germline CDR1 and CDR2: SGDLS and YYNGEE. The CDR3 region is CASSVGNGGRGETQYF. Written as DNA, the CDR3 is TGTGCCAGCAGCGTAGGCAATGGGGGCAGGGGAGAGACCCAGTACTTC.

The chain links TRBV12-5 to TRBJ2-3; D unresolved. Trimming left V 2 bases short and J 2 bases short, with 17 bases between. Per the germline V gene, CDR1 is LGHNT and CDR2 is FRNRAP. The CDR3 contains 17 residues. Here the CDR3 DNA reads TGTGCTAGTGGTTTGAGAAGTGTATCGGGTGACACAGATACGCAGTATTTT. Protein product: CASGLRSVSGDTDTQYF.

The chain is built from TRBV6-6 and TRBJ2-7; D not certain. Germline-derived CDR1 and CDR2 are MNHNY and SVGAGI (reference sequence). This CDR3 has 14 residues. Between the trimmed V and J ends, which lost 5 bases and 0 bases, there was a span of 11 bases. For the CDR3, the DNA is TGTGCCAGCAGTCGCCGGGTTACCTCCTACGAGCAGTACTTC. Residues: CASSRRVTSYEQYF.

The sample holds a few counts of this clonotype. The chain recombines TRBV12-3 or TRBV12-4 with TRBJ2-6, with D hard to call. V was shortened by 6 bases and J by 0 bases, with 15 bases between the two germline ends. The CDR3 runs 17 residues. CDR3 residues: CASSRTDRNSGANVLTF. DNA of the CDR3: TGTGCCAGCAGCCGGACCGATCGGAACTCTGGGGCCAACGTCCTGACTTTC.

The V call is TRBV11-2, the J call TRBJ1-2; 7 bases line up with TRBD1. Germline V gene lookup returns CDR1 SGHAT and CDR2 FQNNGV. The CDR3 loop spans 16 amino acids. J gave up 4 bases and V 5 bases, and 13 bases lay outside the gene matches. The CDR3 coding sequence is TGTGCCAGCAGCCCGTATCTTCCAGGGGGTGGCTATGGCTACACCTTC. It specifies CASSPYLPGGGYGYTF.

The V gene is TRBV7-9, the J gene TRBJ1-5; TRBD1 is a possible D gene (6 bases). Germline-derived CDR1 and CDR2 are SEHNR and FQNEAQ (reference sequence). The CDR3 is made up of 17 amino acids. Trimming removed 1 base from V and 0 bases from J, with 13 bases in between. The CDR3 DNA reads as TGTGCCAGCAGCTTAGGGGACACCTACTATAGCAATCAGCCCCAGCATTTT. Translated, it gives CASSLGDTYYSNQPQHF.

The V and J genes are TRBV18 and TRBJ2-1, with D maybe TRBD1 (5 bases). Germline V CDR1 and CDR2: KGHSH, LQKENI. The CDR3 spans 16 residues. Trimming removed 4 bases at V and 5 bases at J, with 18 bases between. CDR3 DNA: TGTGCCAGCTCACGGAACAGGTTGAGCCGCAACAATGAGCAGTTCTTC. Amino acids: CASSRNRLSRNNEQFF.

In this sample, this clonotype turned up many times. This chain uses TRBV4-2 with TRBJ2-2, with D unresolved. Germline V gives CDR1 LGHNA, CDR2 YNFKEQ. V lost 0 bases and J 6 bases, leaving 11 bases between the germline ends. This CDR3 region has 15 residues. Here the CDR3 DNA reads TGTGCCAGCAGCCAAGAACCAAGAGGCGCCGGGGAGCTGTTTTTT. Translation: CASSQEPRGAGELFF.

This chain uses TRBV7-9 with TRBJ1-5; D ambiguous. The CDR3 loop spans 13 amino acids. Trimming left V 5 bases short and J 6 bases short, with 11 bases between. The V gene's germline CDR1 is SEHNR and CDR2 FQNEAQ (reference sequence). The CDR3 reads CASSQSALQPQHF. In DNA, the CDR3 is TGTGCCAGCAGCCAATCAGCGCTTCAGCCCCAGCATTTT.

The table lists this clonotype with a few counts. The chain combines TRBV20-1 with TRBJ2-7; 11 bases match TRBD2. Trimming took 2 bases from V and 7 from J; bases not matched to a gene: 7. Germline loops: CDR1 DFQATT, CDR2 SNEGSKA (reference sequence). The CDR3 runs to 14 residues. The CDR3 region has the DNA TGCAGTGCTAGACATAGCGGGGGGGCCGGAGAGCAGTACTTC. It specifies CSARHSGGAGEQYF.

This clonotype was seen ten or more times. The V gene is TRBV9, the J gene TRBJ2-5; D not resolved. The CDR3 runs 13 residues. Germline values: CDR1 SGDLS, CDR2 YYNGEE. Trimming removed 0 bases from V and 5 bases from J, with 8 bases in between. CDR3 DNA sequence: TGTGCCAGCAGCGTAGTCGAGGACGAGACCCAGTACTTC. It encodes CASSVVEDETQYF.

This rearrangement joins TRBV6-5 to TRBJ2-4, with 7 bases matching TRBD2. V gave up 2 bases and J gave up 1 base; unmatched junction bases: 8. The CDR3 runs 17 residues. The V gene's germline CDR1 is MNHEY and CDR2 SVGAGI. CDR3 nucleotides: TGTGCCAGCAGTTACCTCGGGGAGGGGACCGCCAAAAACATTCAGTACTTC. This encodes CASSYLGEGTAKNIQYF.